The clone carrying this TCR beta chain was seen more than once but under ten times. The antigen remains undetermined. 5'RACE template switching generated TCR cDNA, adding a universal primer site and UMIs. A single record per CDR3 protein comes from TCRdb applying MiXCR to the 5' RACE reads. The sample includes approximately 340,000 distinct CDR3 sequences, about 9.5% of them seen just once. This record comes from a study of T cells after yellow fever vaccination. Study at large: Preparation of the low-cell-number fractions used SMART-Seq v4 Ultra Low Input. General study findings and limits: Reappearance after the booster was observed for most primary-vaccination clones (roughly 96% CD4, about 85% CD8).

The CDR3 consists of 16 residues. J was trimmed by 0 bases and V by 6 bases; bases with no gene match: 6. Germline V gene sequence: CDR1 SNHLY, CDR2 FYNNEI. The source was PBMCs, collected on the day of the first yellow fever vaccination. V usage is TRBV2 and J usage is TRBJ2-1, with 9 positions matching TRBD2. The receptor's source is a man aged 18 to 35 who received the YFV17D yellow fever vaccine. The CDR3 spells CASRAPGLASYNEQFF. Written as DNA, the CDR3 is TGTGCCAGCAGGGCCCCGGGACTAGCCTCCTACAATGAGCAGTTCTTC. The entire variable domain, with the rest obtained from reference TRBV2 and TRBJ2-1, is as follows: EPEVTQTPSHQVTQMGQEVILRCVPISNHLYFYWYRQILGQKVEFLVSFYNNEISEKSEIFDDQFSVERPDGSNFTLKIRSTKLEDSAMYFCASRAPGLASYNEQFFGPGTRLTVL.